The 32 T cell receptor beta chains listed next were all sequenced from one sample in a study of cytomegalovirus exposure and HLA in healthy donors. PCR amplification relied on 60 Vbeta primers (plus 13 Jbeta primers). Sequenced by immunoSEQ multiplex PCR; TCRdb stores in-frame clones only, minus some. This sample has 120,000 or so clones, with 75% to 90% found just once. Material: PBMCs. The source is a man aged 18 to 29 in good health and CMV-seropositive.

This clone was picked up a small number of times. The chain uses TRBV6-1 and TRBJ2-3; TRBD2 aligns across 10 bases. The CDR3 is 16 amino acids. CDR1 and CDR2 (germline): MNHNS, SASEGT. The V and J ends lost 4 bases and 0 bases, in that order; junction bases with no gene match: 4. The CDR3, as DNA: TGTGCCAGCAGTGTGGCTAGCGGGGGTAGCACAGATACGCAGTATTTT. This codes for CASSVASGGSTDTQYF.

V usage is TRBV2 and J usage is TRBJ2-3; perhaps TRBD1 as D (5 bases). The CDR3 totals 14 residues. Germline CDR1 SNHLY, CDR2 FYNNEI. Trimming left V 8 bases short and J 2 bases short, with 14 bases between. In nucleotides, the CDR3 is TGTGCCAGCCCCAGGGCAGGGAACACAGATACGCAGTATTTT. Translation gives CASPRAGNTDTQYF.

This clone has just a few counts. The gene calls are TRBV6-6 and TRBJ2-3; 7 bases match TRBD1. The CDR3 has 12 amino acids. CDR1 and CDR2 from the germline V gene are MNHNY and SVGAGI (reference sequence). Germline trimming cut 10 bases from V and 4 bases from J; bases unmatched to any gene: 5. The CDR3: CATHRGSDTQYF. In DNA, the CDR3 is TGTGCCACCCACAGGGGCTCAGATACGCAGTATTTT.

This chain links TRBV2 with TRBJ1-3, with D perhaps matching TRBD1 (5 bases). Deletions cut 8 bases from V and 1 base from J, with 15 bases between. Germline V gene data show CDR1 as SNHLY and CDR2 as FYNNEI. This CDR3 region has 15 residues. CDR3 DNA sequence: TGTGCCAGCTACCTAGGGGTCAGTTCTGGAAACACCATATATTTT. Its translation is CASYLGVSSGNTIYF.

The rearrangement joins TRBV30 to TRBJ2-6; no reliable D call. Germline V CDR1 and CDR2: GTSNPN, SVGIG (reference sequence). The V end was cut by 0 bases, the J end by 6 bases, with 9 bases between. CDR3 length: 14 residues. This chain's CDR3 is CAWSVSSLANVLTF. The CDR3 DNA follows: TGTGCCTGGAGTGTTTCTTCCTTGGCCAACGTCCTGACTTTC.

A few counts support this clone. This chain joins TRBV14 and TRBJ2-2; possible D gene TRBD2, 5 bases. The CDR3 runs to 13 residues. Germline V CDR1 and CDR2: SGHDN, FVKESK. V was clipped by 5 bases and J by 7 bases, with 11 bases between them. The CDR3 spells CASSWVAHGELFF. The CDR3, as DNA: TGTGCCAGCAGCTGGGTAGCGCACGGGGAGCTGTTTTTT.

The chain employs TRBV29-1 and TRBJ2-1, with 7 bases identical to TRBD1. V shed 6 bases and J 3 bases; nucleotides not matched to a gene: 11. The CDR3 extends over 15 amino acids. Germline-derived CDR1 and CDR2 are SQVTM and ANQGSEA. This CDR3 is CSVLGTDAFYNEQFF. The CDR3 DNA reads TGCAGCGTCCTTGGGACAGACGCATTCTACAATGAGCAGTTCTTC.

V is TRBV12-5 and J is TRBJ2-1, with D tentatively TRBD2 (7 bases). Germline-derived CDR1 and CDR2 are LGHNT and FRNRAP. This CDR3 spans 16 amino acids. Trimming removed 1 base at V and 6 bases at J, with 16 bases between. The CDR3 sequence: CASGLAVTGRANEQFF. The DNA of the CDR3 is TGTGCTAGTGGTTTGGCGGTTACAGGGAGGGCCAATGAGCAGTTCTTC.

This clone was seen only once. The V call is TRBV30, the J call TRBJ2-5; 7 bases are shared with TRBD1. Trimming cost V 4 bases and J 5 bases; bases outside gene matches: 19. The CDR3 runs 17 residues. Germline V gene lookup returns CDR1 GTSNPN and CDR2 SVGIG (reference sequence). The CDR3 loop reads CAWTHAQGQVSWETQYF. The DNA of the CDR3 is TGTGCCTGGACCCACGCCCAAGGACAGGTTTCTTGGGAGACCCAGTACTTC.

This chain uses TRBV20-1 with TRBJ2-7; maybe TRBD2 (5 bases). Trimming cost V 6 bases and J 6 bases, with 12 bases left between them. Looked up from germline, CDR1 is DFQATT and CDR2 is SNEGSKA (reference sequence). The CDR3 covers 11 residues. The CDR3 nucleotides are TGCAGTGCGGACGAGGGCAGCGAGCAGTACTTC. It is translated as CSADEGSEQYF.

This clone turned up a few times. This rearrangement joins TRBV4-2 to TRBJ2-3, with 12 bases that match TRBD2. The CDR3 is 16 amino acids. Germline trimming cut 0 bases from V and 5 bases from J; bases unmatched to any gene: 3. CDR1 LGHNA and CDR2 YNFKEQ come from the germline V gene. The CDR3, as DNA: TGTGCCAGCAGCCAAGATCTAGCGGGGGGGGGAGATACGCAGTATTTT. Amino acids: CASSQDLAGGGDTQYF.

The V call is TRBV5-5, the J call TRBJ2-2, with 7 bases identical to TRBD1. The germline CDR1 and CDR2 sequences are SGHKS and YYEKEE (reference sequence). The CDR3 runs 13 residues. V dropped 4 bases and J dropped 7; count of bases not matched to a gene: 4. CDR3 region: CASSPTGIGELFF. The CDR3 nucleotides are TGTGCCAGCAGCCCGACAGGGATCGGGGAGCTGTTTTTT.

This clone was seen a few times. The rearrangement uses TRBV4-2 and TRBJ2-3; TRBD2 aligns across 8 bases. Germline loops: CDR1 LGHNA, CDR2 YNFKEQ. The J segment lost 4 bases and the V segment lost 0 bases, leaving 6 bases of the junction unmatched. The CDR3 extends over 16 amino acids. Written as DNA, the CDR3 is TGTGCCAGCAGCCAAGAAGGACTAGCTGGGGCAGATACGCAGTATTTT. As protein: CASSQEGLAGADTQYF.

This sequence joins TRBV30 and TRBJ1-2; TRBD1 is a possible D gene (6 bases). The CDR3 spans 15 residues. Germline V gene data show CDR1 as GTSNPN and CDR2 as SVGIG (reference sequence). Trimming stripped 3 bases from V and 2 bases from J, with 16 bases between. The CDR3 loop is CAWSLQGQPNYGYTF. As DNA, the CDR3 is TGTGCCTGGAGCCTACAAGGACAGCCAAACTATGGCTACACCTTC. Looking up the rest from reference TRBV30 and TRBJ1-2 gives the full variable domain: SQTIHQWPATLVQPVGSPLSLECTVEGTSNPNLYWYRQAAGRGLQLLFYSVGIGQISSEVPQNLSASRPQDRQFILSSKKLLLSDSGFYLCAWSLQGQPNYGYTFGSGTRLTVV.

The rearrangement joins TRBV5-1 to TRBJ2-7, with TRBD2 matching 9 bases. Looked up from germline, CDR1 is SGHRS and CDR2 is YFSETQ. CDR3 length equals 16 residues. After removal of 4 bases from V and 6 bases from J, the junction contained 14 bases not matched to a gene. In nucleotides, the CDR3 is TGCGCCAGCAGCGAGCTCCCCGGGACTAGCCTTGGCGAGCAGTACTTC. Its protein is CASSELPGTSLGEQYF.

This clone was observed once. The chain uses TRBV4-1 and TRBJ2-1; D possibly corresponds to TRBD1 (6 bases). V lost 3 bases and J 4 bases, leaving 7 bases between the germline ends. Germline CDR1 and CDR2: MGHRA and YSYEKL. CDR3 length: 13 residues. In DNA form, the CDR3 reads TGCGCCAGCAGCCAGGGACATTACAATGAGCAGTTCTTC. Protein product: CASSQGHYNEQFF.

The chain has TRBV13 and TRBJ2-3, with 7 bases aligning to TRBD2. Germline CDR1 and CDR2: PRHDT and FYEKMQ (reference sequence). The CDR3 totals 14 residues. V lost 6 bases, J lost 3 bases, and 6 bases stayed unmatched. For the CDR3, the DNA is TGTGCCAGCAGGAGTACGGGGGGAACAGATACGCAGTATTTT. Translated, it gives CASRSTGGTDTQYF.

The chain couples TRBV30 to TRBJ1-1, with D possibly TRBD1 on 5 matching bases. CDR1 is GTSNPN and CDR2 is SVGIG in the germline V gene (reference sequence). Trimming took 1 base from V and 1 from J, leaving 13 bases between them. This CDR3 spans 15 amino acids. The CDR3 protein is CAWSATVLGNTEAFF. CDR3 sequence (DNA): TGTGCCTGGAGTGCGACAGTTCTGGGGAACACTGAAGCTTTCTTT.

This sequence joins TRBV10-1 and TRBJ2-3, with D perhaps matching TRBD2 (6 bases). Germline lookup yields CDR1 WNHNN and CDR2 SYGVQD (reference sequence). V was trimmed by 4 bases and J by 6 bases, leaving 14 bases between them. The CDR3 contains 14 residues. CDR3 sequence: CASSVGRGGDTQYF. CDR3 bases: TGCGCCAGCAGTGTAGGCCGAGGAGGGGATACGCAGTATTTT.

Only one count was recorded for this clone. V usage is TRBV19 and J usage is TRBJ2-1; TRBD1 might be the D (6 bases). The V gene lost 7 bases and the J gene lost 3 bases, with 19 bases spanning the gap. Germline CDR1 reads LNHDA; CDR2 reads SQIVND (reference sequence). The CDR3 consists of 16 residues. The CDR3 region has the DNA TGTGCCAGTACCCGTCAGGGGACATCTCTCTACAATGAGCAGTTCTTC. It encodes CASTRQGTSLYNEQFF.

The chain recombines TRBV6-4 with TRBJ2-2, with 9 bases matching TRBD1. The germline V gene encodes CDR1 MRHNA and CDR2 SNTAGT. The junction had 3 bases not matched to a gene; V was cut back by 5 bases and J by 2 bases. CDR3 size: 15 residues. CDR3 protein: CASSRDRENTGELFF. The CDR3 DNA reads TGTGCCAGCAGTCGGGACAGGGAAAACACCGGGGAGCTGTTTTTT.

This clone turned up a few times. This rearrangement joins TRBV29-1 to TRBJ2-7; D is possibly TRBD2 (6 bases). CDR1 and CDR2 (germline): SQVTM, ANQGSEA. Trimming shortened V by 6 bases and J by 0 bases, and 12 bases separated the two germline ends. CDR3 length: 13 residues. In DNA form, the CDR3 reads TGCAGCGTATCGGGACTCGTCTCCTACGAGCAGTACTTC. Translation gives CSVSGLVSYEQYF.

This clone was seen once. Mismatch with germline at one junction end may stem from a read error. The chain joins TRBV7-9 to TRBJ1-1, with no clear D. This CDR3 has 16 residues. Germline values: CDR1 SEHNR, CDR2 FQNEAQ (reference sequence). The CDR3 DNA reads as TGTACCAGCAGCCCCAAGACGGGTTCGTCGAACACTGAAGCTTTCTTT. It encodes CTSSPKTGSSNTEAFF.

This rearrangement joins TRBV6-1 to TRBJ1-5, with TRBD1 matching 7 bases. The CDR3 runs to 14 residues. Germline V gene lookup returns CDR1 MNHNS and CDR2 SASEGT. Trimming removed 5 bases from V and 11 bases from J; junction bases left unmatched: 12. The CDR3 sequence is CASSQGGMESAQHF. The CDR3 DNA follows: TGTGCCAGCAGTCAAGGGGGCATGGAGTCGGCCCAGCATTTT.

This chain joins TRBV7-6 and TRBJ2-7, with D perhaps TRBD2 (5 bases). Germline-derived CDR1 and CDR2 are SGHVS and FNYEAQ. The V end lost 3 bases, the J end lost 4 bases, and 7 bases lay between the germline ends. The length of the CDR3 is 12 residues. The DNA for the CDR3 is TGTGCCAGCAGCTTCTCGGGATACGAGCAGTACTTC. Amino acids: CASSFSGYEQYF.

The J gene is TRBJ1-4, the V gene TRBV6-1; 12 bases align to TRBD1. Germline CDR1 reads MNHNS; CDR2 reads SASEGT. V lost 6 bases to trimming and J lost 8 bases; unmatched junction nucleotides: 7. The CDR3 loop spans 15 amino acids. As DNA, the CDR3 is TGTGCCAGCAGATGGGGACAGGGGGCGGGGGAAAAACTGTTTTTT. Its protein is CASRWGQGAGEKLFF.

The chain has TRBV29-1 and TRBJ2-7; possibly TRBD2 for D (6 bases). CDR3 length: 12 residues. Trimming took off 8 bases at V and 3 bases at J, with 14 bases between the two ends. CDR1 and CDR2 (germline): SQVTM, ANQGSEA. This chain's CDR3 is CSSRDGGYEQYF. CDR3 bases: TGCAGCAGCCGGGACGGGGGCTACGAGCAGTACTTC.

V is TRBV6-1 and J is TRBJ1-1; 10 positions match TRBD1. The CDR3 sequence is 14 residues long. With 6 bases clipped from V and 1 base from J, the junction kept 2 bases outside the gene matches. In germline, CDR1 is MNHNS, CDR2 SASEGT. The CDR3 reads CASSRQGANTEAFF. The DNA of the CDR3 is TGTGCCAGCAGCCGACAGGGGGCGAACACTGAAGCTTTCTTT.

The rearrangement joins TRBV5-6 to TRBJ2-7, with D perhaps matching TRBD1 (6 bases). Germline V gene lookup returns CDR1 SGHDT and CDR2 YYEEEE. CDR3 size: 13 residues. V gave up 3 bases and J gave up 6 bases, with 13 bases separating them. The CDR3 is CASSSTGPGEQYF. The CDR3 nucleotides are TGTGCCAGCAGCTCGACAGGCCCGGGCGAGCAGTACTTC.

V usage is TRBV7-9 and J usage is TRBJ1-2; the D gene is possibly TRBD1 (6 bases). Germline V lookup: CDR1 SEHNR, CDR2 FQNEAQ (reference sequence). This CDR3 region has 17 residues. V was pared by 4 bases and J by 6 bases, with 24 bases between. The CDR3 DNA follows: TGTGCCAGCAGCTCTCTTCGACAGGTCCGGGATTTCGATGGCTACACCTTC. Translating gives CASSSLRQVRDFDGYTF.

The chain combines TRBV7-9 with TRBJ1-2; TRBD1 aligns across 7 bases. Germline CDR1 SEHNR, CDR2 FQNEAQ (reference sequence). V dropped 7 bases and J dropped 3; count of bases not matched to a gene: 11. CDR3 length: 15 amino acids. The CDR3 loop reads CASTPGGSRDYGYTF. The CDR3 nucleotides are TGTGCCAGCACCCCAGGGGGATCAAGGGACTATGGCTACACCTTC.

The chain combines TRBV19 with TRBJ1-1, with 11 bases aligning to TRBD1. The CDR3 is 19 amino acids. CDR1 is LNHDA, CDR2 SQIVND, per germline (reference sequence). V was pared by 6 bases and J by 2 bases, with 17 bases of the junction left unmatched. The DNA for the CDR3 is TGTGCCAGTAGGGCCCAGGATCTCGGGACAGGGGGTCCAAACACTGAAGCTTTCTTT. Amino acid sequence: CASRAQDLGTGGPNTEAFF.